What follows describes a single T cell receptor (beta chain). The antigen remains unidentified. The source of the sample is a study of T cells in tuberculosis. Libraries were prepared by immunoSEQ multiplex PCR; TCRdb keeps only in-frame clonotypes and omits some of them. The sample includes more than 30,000 clones, roughly 93% of them seen just once. General study findings and limits: Active tuberculosis alpha repertoires lay closer to GMM-specific TCRs than controls'. GEM motif frequencies gave roughly 65% accuracy; the GMM repertoire gave roughly 90%.

The J segment lost 3 bases and the V segment lost 3 bases, leaving 6 bases of the junction unmatched. The CDR3 is 15 amino acids. Germline values: CDR1 MNHEY, CDR2 SMNVEV (reference sequence). The chain employs TRBV27 and TRBJ1-1, with 8 bases that match TRBD1. This sequence was found in a donor aged 5 to 30 with latent tuberculosis or without tuberculosis infection. Some clones in this sample may be carry-over from other donors' samples. Source material: PBMCs. CDR3 in amino acids: CASSFSLTGDTEAFF. The CDR3 DNA follows: TGTGCCAGCAGTTTTTCCCTGACAGGGGACACTGAAGCTTTCTTT.